The entry below gives a single TCR beta chain sequence along with its context. The antigen this receptor binds is unknown. One base away there is no much larger clone; base qualities are not given. These data belong to a study of B cell selection in AIRE deficiency (dated by TCRdb to the late 2010s). Regarding the complete study: Researchers compared the TCRbeta repertoires of sorted blood CD4+ conventional T cells and regulatory T cells from AIRE-deficient patients with the corresponding repertoires from healthy controls. The TCR-sequenced cohort comprised five AIRE-deficient APECED patients and five healthy control donors. The investigation overall reported the following: Only TCRbeta chains were sequenced, and about 40% of the Treg sequences shared among healthy donors were also detected in healthy Tconv cells, possibly owing to differing TCRalpha chains. Among under 4,500 shared Treg TCRbeta sequences, about 30% were found to be shared only among healthy donors and about 9.6% only among patients, suggesting that Treg selection is less efficient in the absence of AIRE. Roughly a third of the Treg TCRbeta sequences shared among healthy donors were found in patient Tconv cells, which suggests that Treg-biased clones were diverted into the Tconv compartment. Shorter CDR3s were found in shared Treg sequences, reflecting a bias toward rearrangements containing few non-templated nucleotide insertions. In AIRE-deficient patients, Tconv and Treg cells had TCRBV gene usage, CDR3 length and TCR diversity comparable to those in healthy donors.

Compared with germline, V lacks 6 bases and J lacks 4 bases; bases without a gene match: 3. The CDR3 numbers 14 residues from cysteine through phenylalanine. The kept DNA is CDR3 alone, 42 bases in frame from the first base. For CDR1 and CDR2, the germline V gene lists MDHEN and SYDVKM. Conventional CD4 T cells were sorted as cells that were CD4+CD127+. AIRE-deficient patients had APECED syndrome. Sorting of Tconv and Treg cells intended for TCRbeta sequencing was performed on a FACSAria flow cytometer. The sorted cells went into 5-ml round-bottom polystyrene tubes, and the dry cell pellets were then frozen at -80 degrees C until sequencing. The immunoSEQ platform was used for TCRbeta chain sequencing. The original pipeline was this. About 11x10^4 distinct in-frame TCRbeta sequences from patients and 130,000 to 150,000 from healthy donors were obtained from pooled conventional T cell repertoires. Treg TCRbeta sequences found in two or more individuals were classed as public, and these public Treg TCRbeta sequences were then looked for in Tconv repertoires. To test for differences between groups, Mann-Whitney U tests with Bonferroni-Dunn correction were run in GraphPad Prism 7.03. TCRdb holds this immuneACCESS table with in-frame rearrangements only. Some clones are missing; in checked studies, unresolved V genes explain under half, and the rest has no known cause. V, J and clone size were drawn from that table, and D and trimming were deduced from the DNA. Present in this sample are some 23,000 clones, 97% of which were seen just once. More than 0.15% of the sample is held by the ten biggest clonotypes.

The receptor comes from a human donor with AIRE deficiency. Input material: conventional CD4+ T cells sorted from PBMCs. The V gene is TRBV28 and the J gene is TRBJ2-5; 12 middle bases align to TRBD2. The DNA sequence follows: TGTGCCAGCAGCGAGACTAGCGGGAGAGAGACCCAGTACTTC. This gives the protein CASSETSGRETQYF.